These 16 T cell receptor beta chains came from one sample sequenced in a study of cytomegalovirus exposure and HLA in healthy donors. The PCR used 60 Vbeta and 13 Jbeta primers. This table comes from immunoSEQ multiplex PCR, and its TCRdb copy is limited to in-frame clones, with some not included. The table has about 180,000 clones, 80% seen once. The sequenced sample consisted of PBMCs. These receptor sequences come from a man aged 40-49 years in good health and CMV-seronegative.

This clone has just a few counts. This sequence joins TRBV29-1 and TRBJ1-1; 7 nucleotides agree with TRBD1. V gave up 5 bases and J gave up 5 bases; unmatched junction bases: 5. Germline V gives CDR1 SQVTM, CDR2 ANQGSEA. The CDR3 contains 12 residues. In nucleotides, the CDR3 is TGCAGCGTTTACAGGGGAAGTACTGAAGCTTTCTTT. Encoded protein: CSVYRGSTEAFF.

The CDR3 sequence: CASSPGTGGQPQHF. The CDR3 coding sequence is TGTGCCAGCAGTCCCGGGACAGGTGGTCAGCCCCAGCATTTT. The chain couples TRBV6-5 to TRBJ1-5; 8 positions agree with TRBD1. The V gene end was trimmed by 5 bases and the J gene end by 6 bases; junction bases not matched to a gene: 6. Germline assignment: CDR1 MNHEY and CDR2 SVGAGI. This CDR3 contains 14 residues.

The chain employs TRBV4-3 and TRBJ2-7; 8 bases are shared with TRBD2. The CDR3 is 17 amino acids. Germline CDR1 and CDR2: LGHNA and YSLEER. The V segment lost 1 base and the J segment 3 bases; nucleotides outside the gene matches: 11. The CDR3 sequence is CASSQASGGINSYEQYF. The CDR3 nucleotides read TGCGCCAGCAGCCAAGCTTCGGGAGGGATTAATAGCTACGAGCAGTACTTC.

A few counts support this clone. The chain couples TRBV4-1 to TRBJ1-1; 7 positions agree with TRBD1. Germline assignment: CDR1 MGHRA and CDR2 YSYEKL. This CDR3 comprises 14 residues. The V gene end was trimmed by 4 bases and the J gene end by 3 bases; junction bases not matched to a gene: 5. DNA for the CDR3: TGCGCCAGCAGCCCTGAGGGGGCAGACACTGAAGCTTTCTTT. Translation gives CASSPEGADTEAFF.

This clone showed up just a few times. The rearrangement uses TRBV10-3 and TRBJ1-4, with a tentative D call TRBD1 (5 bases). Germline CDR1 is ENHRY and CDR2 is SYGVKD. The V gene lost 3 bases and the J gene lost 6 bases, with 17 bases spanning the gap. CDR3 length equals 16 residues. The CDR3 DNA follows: TGTGCCATCAGTGAATCCCGCGGGGGGGTGGATGAAAAACTGTTTTTT. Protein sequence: CAISESRGGVDEKLFF.

The DNA of the CDR3 is TGTGCCAGCATACTAGCGGGAGGGGTTAGGGATGAGCAGTTCTTC. It specifies CASILAGGVRDEQFF. This chain connects TRBV27 to TRBJ2-1, with 13 bases aligning to TRBD2. After removal of 7 bases from V and 8 bases from J, the junction contained 8 bases not matched to a gene. This CDR3 is built from 15 residues. Germline CDR1 and CDR2: MNHEY and SMNVEV (reference sequence).

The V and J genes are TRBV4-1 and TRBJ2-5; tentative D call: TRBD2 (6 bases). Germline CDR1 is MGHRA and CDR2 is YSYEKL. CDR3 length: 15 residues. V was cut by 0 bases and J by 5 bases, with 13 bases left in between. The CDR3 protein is CASSQDQRSGETQYF. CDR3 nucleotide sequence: TGCGCCAGCAGCCAAGATCAAAGAAGCGGGGAGACCCAGTACTTC.

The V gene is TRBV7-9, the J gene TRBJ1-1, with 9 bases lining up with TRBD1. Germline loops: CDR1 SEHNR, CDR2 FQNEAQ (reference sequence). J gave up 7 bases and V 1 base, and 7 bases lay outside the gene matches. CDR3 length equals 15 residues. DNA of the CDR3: TGTGCCAGCAGCTTAGTCACAGGGGGCTTAGATGAAGCTTTCTTT. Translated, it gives CASSLVTGGLDEAFF.

The chain's CDR3 is CASSLDPYTEAFF. The CDR3 coding sequence is TGTGCCAGCAGCTTAGACCCCTACACTGAAGCTTTCTTT. The gene calls are TRBV11-2 and TRBJ1-1; D gene uncertain. Germline V gene sequence: CDR1 SGHAT, CDR2 FQNNGV. This CDR3 is 13 amino acids long. The V end was cut by 0 bases, the J end by 3 bases, with 5 bases between.

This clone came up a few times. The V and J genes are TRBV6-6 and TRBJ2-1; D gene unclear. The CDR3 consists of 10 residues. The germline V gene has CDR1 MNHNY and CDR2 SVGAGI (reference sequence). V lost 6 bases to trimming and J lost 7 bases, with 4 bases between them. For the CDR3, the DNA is TGTGCCAGCAGCTCGAATGAGCAGTTCTTC. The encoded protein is CASSSNEQFF.

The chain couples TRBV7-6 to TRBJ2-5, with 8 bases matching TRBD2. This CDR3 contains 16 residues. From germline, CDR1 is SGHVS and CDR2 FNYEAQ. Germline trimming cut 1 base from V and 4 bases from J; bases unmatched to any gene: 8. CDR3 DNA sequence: TGTGCCAGCAGCTTAGTGTCCCGGGGGGGCCGAGAGACCCAGTACTTC. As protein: CASSLVSRGGRETQYF.

CDR3 bases: TGTGCCAGCAGCGAAAAGACCACAGGGCCAAAGCAGTACTTC. Protein product: CASSEKTTGPKQYF. The chain links TRBV5-8 to TRBJ2-7, with a tentative D call TRBD1 (6 bases). The CDR3 contains 14 residues. CDR1 and CDR2 from the germline V gene are SGHTS and YDEGEE. Trimming removed 4 bases from V and 8 bases from J, with 19 bases in between.

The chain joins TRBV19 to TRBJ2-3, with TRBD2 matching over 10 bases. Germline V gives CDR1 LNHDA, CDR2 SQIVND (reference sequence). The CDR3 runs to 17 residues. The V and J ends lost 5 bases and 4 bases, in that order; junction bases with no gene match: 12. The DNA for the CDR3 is TGTGCCAGTAGTCCCCATCGGCTAGCGGGAGTGGCAGATACGCAGTATTTT. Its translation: CASSPHRLAGVADTQYF.

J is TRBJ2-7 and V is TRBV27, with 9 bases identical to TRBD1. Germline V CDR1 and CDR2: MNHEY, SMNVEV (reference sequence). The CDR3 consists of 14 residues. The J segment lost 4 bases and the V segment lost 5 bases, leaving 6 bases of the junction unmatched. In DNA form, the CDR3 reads TGTGCCAGCAGTCTACAGGGGGCATCGTACGAGCAGTACTTC. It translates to CASSLQGASYEQYF.

This chain's CDR3 is CASSQGTSSYNEQFF. The CDR3 DNA reads TGTGCCAGCAGCCAGGGGACTAGCTCCTACAATGAGCAGTTCTTC. This chain joins TRBV14 and TRBJ2-1; 8 positions match TRBD2. V was pared by 3 bases and J by 0 bases, with 1 base of the junction left unmatched. The CDR3 runs to 15 residues. In germline, CDR1 is SGHDN, CDR2 FVKESK.

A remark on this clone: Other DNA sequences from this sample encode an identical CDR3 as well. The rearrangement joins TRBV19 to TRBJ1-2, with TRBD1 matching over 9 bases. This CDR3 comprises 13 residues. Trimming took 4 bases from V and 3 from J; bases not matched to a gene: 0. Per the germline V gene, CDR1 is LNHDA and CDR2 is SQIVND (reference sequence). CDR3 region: CASSRQGDYGYTF. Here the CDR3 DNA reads TGTGCCAGTAGTAGACAGGGGGACTATGGCTACACCTTC.